This T cell receptor (beta chain) is drawn from a study of T cell repertoires and HLA-DP antigens listed by TCRdb under 2018. In terms of the full investigation: The study used an in vitro model of CD4+ T cell alloreactivity in which transduced HeLa cells presented allogeneic HLA-DP. Average DNA input was about 200 ng for sorted CD137+CD4+ samples, compared with approximately 1,300 ng for pre-culture CD4+ samples. The three donors, two male and one female, ranged from the 18-to-29 to the 60-to-69 age band. One alloantigen differed from self by one peptide-binding groove amino acid, whereas the other differed by ten, modelling structurally similar versus dissimilar alloantigens. The paper as a whole reports these results and caveats: Sorted CD137+ cells showed similar clonality against both alloantigens (about 0.39), much higher than the clonality of pre-culture samples (about 0.039). Clones undetected before culture had an average cumulative frequency of around 40% against one allele versus about 50% against the other. The naive and memory CD4+ repertoires were not analysed as separate populations. The study was limited by having only a few donors, by relying on a non-physiological HeLa antigen-presenting system, and by using total CD4+ responder cells.

The CDR1 and CDR2 encoded by the germline V gene are KGHSH and LQKENI. V and J lose 5 bases and 2 bases, and a span of 16 bases separates them. From its cysteine to its phenylalanine, the CDR3 spans 15 amino acids. The sequence is cut down to CDR3 DNA, 45 bases in frame from base 1. To note about this clone: Its antigen is still unknown. Qualities for individual bases were not recorded, and no much larger clone is one base off.

Untouched CD4+ T cells were isolated from Ficoll-separated PBMC by magnetic bead negative selection, reaching an average purity of roughly 98%. Untouched CD4+ T cells were isolated with magnetic beads from Ficoll-separated PBMC, and a purity of 95% to 98% was reached with negligible CD8+ contamination. Donors were three healthy blood donors whose buffy coats supplied peripheral blood mononuclear cells. CMV seronegative status was shared by all three donors. The DNeasy Blood & Tissue Kit was used for extraction of genomic DNA. For each subject, genomic DNA from sorted CD137+CD4+ cells and from pre-culture CD4+ baseline samples underwent TCRB sequencing. TCRB CDR3 regions were amplified with the immunoSEQ multiplex PCR using forward primers for 54 TRBV segments and reverse primers for 13 TRBJ segments. Deep resolution, with a target of 200,000 T cell genomes, was applied to the sequencing of pre-culture CD4+ samples. Sequencing of amplicons was performed on an Illumina HiSeq System, and 87 bp reads covering the CDR3 were generated. The paper's processing steps were these. Correction for PCR and sequencing errors was applied to reads, and CDR3 regions were defined through alignment to IMGT reference sequences. Template and unique rearrangement counts were estimated using synthetic template pools. Clonality was computed as 1 minus Pielou's evenness. Richness was estimated with the Daley-Smith estimator. Morisita's index served as the measure of repertoire overlap. Clones present in cultured samples but not detected in the pre-culture repertoire of the same donor were defined as low-abundance clones. The immuneACCESS repertoire file appears here via TCRdb, limited to in-frame rearrangements. These files lack a portion of the clones; in checked studies, under half of the deficit traces to unresolved V genes, and the cause of the others is not known. D and trimming come from the DNA, and the V and J calls and clone size come from that table. This sample has around 100,000 clones in its table, and 92% of those were observed once. In total, the top ten clones hold over 0.25% of the sample.

Rearrangement joined TRBV18 to TRBJ2-7; the D call could be TRBD1 or TRBD2, with each sharing 5 bases. The material sequenced was CD4+ T cells from PBMCs. The clonotype originates from a young woman in good health and CMV-seronegative. For the CDR3, the sequence is CASSAPWDRTYEQYF. The bases are TGTGCCAGCTCAGCCCCATGGGACCGAACCTACGAGCAGTACTTC.